The 10 T cell receptor beta chains reported below all come from one sample, sequenced in a study of shared clonotypes between healthy human individuals. Profiled with immunoSEQ multiplex PCR; TCRdb holds only in-frame clones, not every one. The table shows 2 million to 3 million clones, with 93% occurring only once. Sample: naive CD4+ T cells from PBMCs. Subset described: CD45RA+ positively selected. The receptors were sampled from a man aged 18 to 35 in good health. Some clones in this sample may be carry-over from other donors' samples.

In its sample, this clone was seen once. The V gene is TRBV7-2, the J gene TRBJ2-5; tentative D call: TRBD1 (7 bases). The CDR3 length is 16 residues. With 1 base removed from V and 7 bases from J, the gap between germline ends came to 19 bases. Germline V gene data show CDR1 as SGHTA and CDR2 as FQGNSA. The CDR3 here is CASSLGWLEGARTQYF. In DNA, the CDR3 is TGTGCCAGCAGCTTAGGTTGGTTGGAGGGGGCACGGACCCAGTACTTC. The complete variable domain, with remaining parts taken from reference TRBV7-2 and TRBJ2-5, reads GAGVSQSPSNKVTEKGKDVELRCDPISGHTALYWYRQSLGQGLEFLIYFQGNSAPDKSGLPSDRFSAERTGGSVSTLTIQRTQQEDSAVYLCASSLGWLEGARTQYFGPGTRLLVL.

CDR3 in amino acids: CATSRFRDSPNNEQFF. CDR3 sequence (DNA): TGTGCCACCAGCAGATTTAGGGACAGCCCTAACAATGAGCAGTTCTTC. J is TRBJ2-1 and V is TRBV15; the match to TRBD1 covers 7 bases. Germline CDR1 reads LNHNV; CDR2 reads YYDKDF (reference sequence). The trim removed 2 bases at V and 5 bases at J, leaving 9 bases unmatched. This CDR3 has 16 amino acids.

The genes are TRBV5-1 and TRBJ2-7; 10 nucleotides match TRBD2. The CDR3 runs to 16 residues. V lost 2 bases, J lost 4 bases, and 9 bases stayed unmatched. From germline, CDR1 is SGHRS and CDR2 YFSETQ. The CDR3 reads CASSFVSSGSRYEQYF. The CDR3 DNA reads TGCGCCAGCAGCTTTGTATCTAGCGGGAGTAGGTACGAGCAGTACTTC. Full variable domain (outside the CDR3, taken from reference TRBV5-1 and TRBJ2-7): KAGVTQTPRYLIKTRGQQVTLSCSPISGHRSVSWYQQTPGQGLQFLFEYFSETQRNKGNFPGRFSGRQFSNSRSEMNVSTLELGDSALYLCASSFVSSGSRYEQYFGPGTRLTVT.

The chain couples TRBV6-5 to TRBJ1-2, with 7 bases identical to TRBD1. Germline loops: CDR1 MNHEY, CDR2 SVGAGI. V was pared by 2 bases and J by 4 bases, with 7 bases of the junction left unmatched. This CDR3 is built from 15 residues. CDR3 in DNA: TGTGCCAGCAGTTACACCCGGACAGGTCCCTATGGCTACACCTTC. Amino acid sequence: CASSYTRTGPYGYTF.

The chain couples TRBV5-6 to TRBJ2-3; D assignment may be TRBD1 or TRBD2 (5 bases each). Trimming took 0 bases from V and 2 from J, leaving 10 bases between them. Germline V gene data show CDR1 as SGHDT and CDR2 as YYEEEE. The length of the CDR3 is 15 residues. CDR3 protein: CASSLGMGPTDTQYF. The CDR3 region has the DNA TGTGCCAGCAGCTTGGGTATGGGACCCACAGATACGCAGTATTTT. Supplemented by reference TRBV5-6 and TRBJ2-3, the full variable domain reads DAGVTQSPTHLIKTRGQQVTLRCSPKSGHDTVSWYQQALGQGPQFIFQYYEEEERQRGNFPDRFSGHQFPNYSSELNVNALLLGDSALYLCASSLGMGPTDTQYFGPGTRLTVL.

The rearrangement joins TRBV5-1 to TRBJ2-7; 10 bases are shared with TRBD2. The J segment lost 2 bases and the V segment lost 0 bases, leaving 8 bases of the junction unmatched. Germline-derived CDR1 and CDR2 are SGHRS and YFSETQ. The CDR3 has 17 amino acids. As DNA, the CDR3 is TGCGCCAGCAGCTTGGCCTTCCAGCGGGAGGGAACCTACGAGCAGTACTTC. Its protein is CASSLAFQREGTYEQYF.

This clone showed up just once. The J gene is TRBJ2-1, the V gene TRBV19; a possible D gene is TRBD2 (5 bases). This CDR3 contains 14 residues. V lost 1 base to trimming and J lost 4 bases, with 8 bases between them. Germline values: CDR1 LNHDA, CDR2 SQIVND (reference sequence). The CDR3 here is CASSIAWTYNEQFF. CDR3 coding DNA: TGTGCCAGTAGTATAGCGTGGACTTACAATGAGCAGTTCTTC.

There are a few counts of this clone. The gene calls are TRBV5-1 and TRBJ1-4; tentative D call: TRBD1 (6 bases). The CDR3 is 14 amino acids. V lost 1 base, J lost 7 bases, and 11 bases lay in between. Germline-derived CDR1 and CDR2 are SGHRS and YFSETQ. In DNA, the CDR3 is TGCGCCAGCAGCTTGTGGGGGCCTGGTGAAAAACTGTTTTTT. It specifies CASSLWGPGEKLFF.

The genes are TRBV7-2 and TRBJ2-3; D possibly matches TRBD1 or TRBD2 (5 bases each). CDR1 is SGHTA, CDR2 FQGNSA, per germline. With 3 bases removed from V and 4 bases from J, the gap between germline ends came to 8 bases. CDR3 length: 13 amino acids. In DNA form, the CDR3 reads TGTGCCAGCAGCTTTTGGGGGTCAGATACGCAGTATTTT. Its translation: CASSFWGSDTQYF.

This clone was counted a few times. The chain combines TRBV7-3 with TRBJ1-1, with 8 nucleotides matching TRBD1. With V trimmed by 2 bases and J by 11 bases, 4 bases remained unmatched. This CDR3 has 12 amino acids. CDR1 is SGHTA and CDR2 is FQGTGA in the germline V gene. In DNA, the CDR3 is TGTGCCAGCAGCTTACCGGGACAGGTGGCTTTCTTT. The encoded protein is CASSLPGQVAFF.